This TCR beta chain came from a study of T cells in narcolepsy. Study background: Healthy controls were enrolled alongside patients with narcolepsy type 1 or type 2. Study findings and constraints: HCRT-specific and TRIB2-specific autoreactive clonotypes appeared among same-patient CSF and blood CD4+ clonotypes.

In the case of this clone: The antigen remains unidentified.

Germline V gene data show CDR1 as SQVTM and CDR2 as ANQGSEA. The CDR3 runs 12 residues. Trimming removed 4 bases at V and 6 bases at J, with 10 bases between. The data were produced by immunoSEQ multiplex PCR, yet TCRdb's version contains in-frame clones alone and is incomplete. Of some 33,000 clones in the sample, around 90% were seen once. The J gene is TRBJ2-1, the V gene TRBV29-1; D gene ambiguous. The specimen was CD45RA- memory CD4+ T cells from PBMCs. This receptor was identified in a human donor with narcolepsy. CDR3 DNA sequence: TGCAGCGTTGCGGTAGCAGGCAATGAGCAGTTCTTC. Translation: CSVAVAGNEQFF.